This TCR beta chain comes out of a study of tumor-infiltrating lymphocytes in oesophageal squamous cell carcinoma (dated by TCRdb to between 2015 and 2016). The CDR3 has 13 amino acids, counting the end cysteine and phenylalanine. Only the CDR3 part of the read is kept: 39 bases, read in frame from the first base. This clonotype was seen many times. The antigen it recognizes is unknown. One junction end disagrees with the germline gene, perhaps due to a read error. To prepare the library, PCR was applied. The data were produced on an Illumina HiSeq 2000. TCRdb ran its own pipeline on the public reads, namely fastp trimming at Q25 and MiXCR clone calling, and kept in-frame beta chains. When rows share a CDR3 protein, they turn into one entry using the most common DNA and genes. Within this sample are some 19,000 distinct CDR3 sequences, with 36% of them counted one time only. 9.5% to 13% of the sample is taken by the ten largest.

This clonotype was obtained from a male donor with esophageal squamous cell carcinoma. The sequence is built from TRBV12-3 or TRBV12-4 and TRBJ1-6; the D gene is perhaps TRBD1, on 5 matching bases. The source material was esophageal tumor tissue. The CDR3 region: CASSPRDSSALHF. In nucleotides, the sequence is TGTGCCAGCAGTCCGCGGGACTCTTCAGCCCTCCACTTT.